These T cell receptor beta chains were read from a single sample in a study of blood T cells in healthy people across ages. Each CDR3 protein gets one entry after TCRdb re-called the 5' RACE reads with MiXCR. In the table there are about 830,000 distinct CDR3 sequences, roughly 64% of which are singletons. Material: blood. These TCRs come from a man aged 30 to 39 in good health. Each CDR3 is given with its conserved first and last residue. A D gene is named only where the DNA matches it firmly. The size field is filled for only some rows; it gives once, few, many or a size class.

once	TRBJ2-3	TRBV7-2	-	TGTGCCAGCACCTTCCAAGTCCAGGCTGCGGATACTCGAGATACGCAGTATTTT	CASTFQVQAADTRDTQYF
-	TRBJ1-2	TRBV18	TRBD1	TGTGCCAGCTCACCACTGACAGGGGGCAACTATGGCTACACCTTC	CASSPLTGGNYGYTF
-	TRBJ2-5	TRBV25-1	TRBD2	TGTGCCAGCAGTACCTGGGGAGCGGGGGACCAAGAGACCCAGTACTTC	CASSTWGAGDQETQYF
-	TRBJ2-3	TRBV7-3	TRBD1	TGTGCCAGCAGCTTAACGGGACAGGGGATAGATACGCAGTATTTT	CASSLTGQGIDTQYF
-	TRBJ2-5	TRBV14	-	TGTGCCAGCAGCCCCGCGGGCGGGCCCAAGCAGTACTTC	CASSPAGGPKQYF
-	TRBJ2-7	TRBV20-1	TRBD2	TGCAGTGCTAGACCCACTAGCGGGGGGAACTACAATGAGCAGTACTTC	CSARPTSGGNYNEQYF
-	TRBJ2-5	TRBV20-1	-	TGCAGTGCTATAATCTTTGGCGGATTCCAAGAGACCCAGTACTTC	CSAIIFGGFQETQYF
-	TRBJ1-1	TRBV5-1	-	TGCGCCAGCAGCTTGAGGATCCAGAACACTGAAGCTTTCTTT	CASSLRIQNTEAFF
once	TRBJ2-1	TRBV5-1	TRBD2	TGCGCCAGCAGCCAAGCGGGGTTCTCCTACAATGAGCAGTTCTTC	CASSQAGFSYNEQFF
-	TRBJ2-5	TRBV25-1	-	TGTGCCAGCAGTGAATATAAAGGGACCCAAGAGACCCAGTACTTC	CASSEYKGTQETQYF
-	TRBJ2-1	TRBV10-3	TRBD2	TGTGCCATCAGTATAGCGGGAGGGCCGAATGGGCAGTTCTTC	CAISIAGGPNGQFF
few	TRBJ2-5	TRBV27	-	TGTGCCAGCAGTTTTTATCCGAGGGAGACCCAGTACTTC	CASSFYPRETQYF
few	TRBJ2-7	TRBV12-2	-	TGTGCAAGTCGCTTAGCCCGATTCAAGGGGGGTCGCTACGAGCAGTACTTC	CASRLARFKGGRYEQYF
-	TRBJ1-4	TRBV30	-	TGTGCCTGGAATCCCACCGAAGCAACTAATGAAAAGCTGTTTTTT	CAWNPTEATNEKLFF
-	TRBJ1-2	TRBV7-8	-	TGTGCCAGCAGCTTAGGGTGGGGGGACTATGGCTACACCTTC	CASSLGWGDYGYTF
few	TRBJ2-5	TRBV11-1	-	TGTGCCAGCAGCTCCTACGACAGCCAAGAGACCCAGTACTTC	CASSSYDSQETQYF
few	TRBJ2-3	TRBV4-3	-	TGCGCCAGCAGCCAAGATCTTGGGCCTTTCTCCTTAGATACGCAGTATTTT	CASSQDLGPFSLDTQYF
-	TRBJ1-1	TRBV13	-	TGTGCCAGCAGCTTAAGGTGGCAGAACACTGAAGCTTTCTTT	CASSLRWQNTEAFF